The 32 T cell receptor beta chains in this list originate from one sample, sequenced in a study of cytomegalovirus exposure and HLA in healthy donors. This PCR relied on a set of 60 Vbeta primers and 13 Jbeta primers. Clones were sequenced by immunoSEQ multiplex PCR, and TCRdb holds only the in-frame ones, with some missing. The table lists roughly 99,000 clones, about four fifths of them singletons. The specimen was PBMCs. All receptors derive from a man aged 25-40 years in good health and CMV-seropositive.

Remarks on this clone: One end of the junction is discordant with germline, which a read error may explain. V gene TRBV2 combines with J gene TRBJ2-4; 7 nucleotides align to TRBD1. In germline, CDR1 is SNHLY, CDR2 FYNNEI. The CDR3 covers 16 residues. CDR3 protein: CASRRDSAIAKNSQYF. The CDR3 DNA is TGTGCCAGCAGACGGGACAGCGCCATAGCCAAAAACAGTCAGTACTTC.

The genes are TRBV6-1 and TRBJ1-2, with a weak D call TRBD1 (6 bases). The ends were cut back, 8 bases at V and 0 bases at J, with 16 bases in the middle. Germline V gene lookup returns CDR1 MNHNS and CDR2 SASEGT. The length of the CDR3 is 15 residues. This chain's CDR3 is CASFGPPGANYGYTF. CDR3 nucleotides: TGTGCCAGCTTCGGACCCCCAGGGGCTAACTATGGCTACACCTTC.

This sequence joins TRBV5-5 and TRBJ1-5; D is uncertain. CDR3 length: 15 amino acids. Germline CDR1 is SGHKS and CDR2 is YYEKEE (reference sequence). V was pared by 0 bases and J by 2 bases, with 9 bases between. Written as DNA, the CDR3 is TGTGCCAGCAGCTTGGCAGGTTACGGCAATCAGCCCCAGCATTTT. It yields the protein CASSLAGYGNQPQHF.

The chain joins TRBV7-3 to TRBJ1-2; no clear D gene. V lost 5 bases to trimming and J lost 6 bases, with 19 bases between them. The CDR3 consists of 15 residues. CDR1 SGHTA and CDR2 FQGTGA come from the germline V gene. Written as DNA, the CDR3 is TGTGCCAGCAGCCGTGAGAGTCCCACCTCGGATGGCTACACCTTC. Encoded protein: CASSRESPTSDGYTF.

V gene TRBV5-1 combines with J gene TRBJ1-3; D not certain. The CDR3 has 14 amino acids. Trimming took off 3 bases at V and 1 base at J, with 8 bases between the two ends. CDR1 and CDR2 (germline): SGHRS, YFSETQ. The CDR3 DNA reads TGCGCCAGCAGCTCCACGAGATCTGGAAACACCATATATTTT. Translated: CASSSTRSGNTIYF.

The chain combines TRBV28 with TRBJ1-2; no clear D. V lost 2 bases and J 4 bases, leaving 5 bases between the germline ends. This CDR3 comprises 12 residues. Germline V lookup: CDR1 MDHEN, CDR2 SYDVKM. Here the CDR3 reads CASSLGLYGYTF. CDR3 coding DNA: TGTGCCAGCAGTTTAGGGCTCTATGGCTACACCTTC.

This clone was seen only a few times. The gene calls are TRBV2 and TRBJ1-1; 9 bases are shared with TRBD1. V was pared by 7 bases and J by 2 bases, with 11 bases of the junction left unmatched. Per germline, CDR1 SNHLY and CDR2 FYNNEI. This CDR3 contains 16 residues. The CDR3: CASILPGTGRNTEAFF. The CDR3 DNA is TGTGCCAGCATCCTACCGGGGACAGGGCGTAACACTGAAGCTTTCTTT.

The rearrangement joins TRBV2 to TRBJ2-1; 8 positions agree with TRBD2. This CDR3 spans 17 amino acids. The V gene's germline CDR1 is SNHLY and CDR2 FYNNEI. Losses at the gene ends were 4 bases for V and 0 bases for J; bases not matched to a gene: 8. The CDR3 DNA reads TGTGCCAGCAGTGCGACGGGGGGGGTAAGCTCCTACAATGAGCAGTTCTTC. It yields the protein CASSATGGVSSYNEQFF.

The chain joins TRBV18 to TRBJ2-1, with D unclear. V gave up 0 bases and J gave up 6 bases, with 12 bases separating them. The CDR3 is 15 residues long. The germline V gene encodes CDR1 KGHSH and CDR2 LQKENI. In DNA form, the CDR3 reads TGTGCCAGCTCACCACCCGGTTTATCCGGCAATGAGCAGTTCTTC. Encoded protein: CASSPPGLSGNEQFF.

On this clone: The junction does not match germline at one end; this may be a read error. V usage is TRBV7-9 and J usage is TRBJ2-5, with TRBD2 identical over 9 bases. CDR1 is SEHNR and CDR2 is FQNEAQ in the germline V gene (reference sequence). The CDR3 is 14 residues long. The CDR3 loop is CSSSLGLALETQYF. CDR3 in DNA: TGTTCCAGCAGCTTGGGACTAGCACTAGAGACCCAGTACTTC.

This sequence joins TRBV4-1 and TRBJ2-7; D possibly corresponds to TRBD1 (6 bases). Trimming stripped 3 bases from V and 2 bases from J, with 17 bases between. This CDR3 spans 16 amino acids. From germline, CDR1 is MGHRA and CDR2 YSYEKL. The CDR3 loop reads CASSHPGGDNTYEQYF. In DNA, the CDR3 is TGCGCCAGCAGCCATCCCGGTGGGGACAACACCTACGAGCAGTACTTC.

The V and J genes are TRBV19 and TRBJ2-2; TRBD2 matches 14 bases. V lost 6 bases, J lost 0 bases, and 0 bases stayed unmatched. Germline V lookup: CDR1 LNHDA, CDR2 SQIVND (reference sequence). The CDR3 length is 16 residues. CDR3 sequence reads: CASRGLAGANTGELFF. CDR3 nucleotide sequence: TGTGCCAGTAGGGGACTAGCGGGGGCGAACACCGGGGAGCTGTTTTTT.

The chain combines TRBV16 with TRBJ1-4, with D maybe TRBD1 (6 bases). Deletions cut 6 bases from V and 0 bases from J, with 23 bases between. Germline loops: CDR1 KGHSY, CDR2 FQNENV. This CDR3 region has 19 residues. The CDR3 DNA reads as TGTGCCAGCAGGCGTCACGTTTTCGGGGGGCCCCCAACTAATGAAAAACTGTTTTTT. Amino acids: CASRRHVFGGPPTNEKLFF. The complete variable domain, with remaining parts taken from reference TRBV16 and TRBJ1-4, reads GEEVAQTPKHLVRGEGQKAKLYCAPIKGHSYVFWYQQVLKNEFKFLISFQNENVFDETGMPKERFSAKCLPNSPCSLEIQATKLEDSAVYFCASRRHVFGGPPTNEKLFFGSGTQLSVL.

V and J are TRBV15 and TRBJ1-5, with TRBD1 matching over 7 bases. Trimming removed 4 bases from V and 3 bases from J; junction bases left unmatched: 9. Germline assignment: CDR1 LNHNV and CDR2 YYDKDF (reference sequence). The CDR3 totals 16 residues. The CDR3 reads CATSTLSGGYNQPQHF. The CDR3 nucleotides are TGTGCCACCAGCACTCTCTCAGGGGGTTACAATCAGCCCCAGCATTTT.

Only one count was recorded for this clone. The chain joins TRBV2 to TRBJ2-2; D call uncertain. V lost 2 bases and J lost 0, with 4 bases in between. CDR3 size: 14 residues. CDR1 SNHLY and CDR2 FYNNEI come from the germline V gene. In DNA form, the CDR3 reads TGTGCCAGCAGTGAACAGGCGAACACCGGGGAGCTGTTTTTT. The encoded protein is CASSEQANTGELFF.

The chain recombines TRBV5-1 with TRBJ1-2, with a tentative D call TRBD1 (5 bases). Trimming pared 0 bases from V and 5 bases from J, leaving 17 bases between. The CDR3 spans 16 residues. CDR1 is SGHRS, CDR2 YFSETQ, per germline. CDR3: CASSLGDGGRNYGYTF. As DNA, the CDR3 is TGCGCCAGCAGCTTGGGGGACGGGGGTCGTAATTATGGCTACACCTTC.

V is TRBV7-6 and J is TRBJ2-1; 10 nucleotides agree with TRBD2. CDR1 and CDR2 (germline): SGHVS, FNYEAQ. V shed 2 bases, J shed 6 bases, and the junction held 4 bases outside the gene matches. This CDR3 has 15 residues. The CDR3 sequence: CASSLLAGGLNEQFF. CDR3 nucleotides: TGTGCCAGCAGCTTATTAGCGGGGGGACTCAATGAGCAGTTCTTC.

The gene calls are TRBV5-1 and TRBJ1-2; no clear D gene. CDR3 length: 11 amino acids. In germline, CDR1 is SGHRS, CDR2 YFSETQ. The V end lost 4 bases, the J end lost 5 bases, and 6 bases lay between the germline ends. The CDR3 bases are TGCGCCAGCAGCGAGGGTTATGGCTACACCTTC. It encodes CASSEGYGYTF.

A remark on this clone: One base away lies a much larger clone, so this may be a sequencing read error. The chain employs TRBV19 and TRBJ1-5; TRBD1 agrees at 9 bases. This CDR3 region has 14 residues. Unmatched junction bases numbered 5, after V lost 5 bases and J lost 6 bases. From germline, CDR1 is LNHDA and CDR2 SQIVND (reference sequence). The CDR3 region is CASSLDRGSQPQHF. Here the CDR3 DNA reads TGTGCCAGTAGTCTCGACAGGGGGAGTCAGCCCCAGCATTTT.

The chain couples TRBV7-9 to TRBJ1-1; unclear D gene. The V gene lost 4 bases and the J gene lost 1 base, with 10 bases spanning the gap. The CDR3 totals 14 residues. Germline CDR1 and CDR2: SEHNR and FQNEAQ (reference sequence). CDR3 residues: CASSSYTANTEAFF. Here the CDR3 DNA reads TGTGCCAGCAGCTCGTACACAGCGAACACTGAAGCTTTCTTT.

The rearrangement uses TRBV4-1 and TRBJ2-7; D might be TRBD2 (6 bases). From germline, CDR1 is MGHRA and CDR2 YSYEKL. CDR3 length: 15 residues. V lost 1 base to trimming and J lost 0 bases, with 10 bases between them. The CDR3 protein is CASSQVAGSSYEQYF. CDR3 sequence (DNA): TGCGCCAGCAGCCAAGTCGCGGGGAGCTCCTACGAGCAGTACTTC.

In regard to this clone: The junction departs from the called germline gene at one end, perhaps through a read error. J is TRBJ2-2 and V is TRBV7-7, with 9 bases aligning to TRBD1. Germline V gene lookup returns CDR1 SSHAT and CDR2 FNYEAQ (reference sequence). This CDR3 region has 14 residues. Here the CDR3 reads CASSRQGGTGELFF. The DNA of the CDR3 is TGTGCTAGCAGTAGACAGGGGGGCACCGGGGAGCTGTTTTTT.

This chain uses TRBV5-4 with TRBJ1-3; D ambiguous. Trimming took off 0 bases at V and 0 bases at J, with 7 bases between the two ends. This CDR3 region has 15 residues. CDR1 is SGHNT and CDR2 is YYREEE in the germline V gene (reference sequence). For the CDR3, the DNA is TGTGCCAGCAGCTTGGCGGGGAGCTCTGGAAACACCATATATTTT. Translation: CASSLAGSSGNTIYF. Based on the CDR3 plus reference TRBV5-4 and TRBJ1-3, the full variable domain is ETGVTQSPTHLIKTRGQQVTLRCSSQSGHNTVSWYQQALGQGPQFIFQYYREEENGRGNFPPRFSGLQFPNYSSELNVNALELDDSALYLCASSLAGSSGNTIYFGEGSWLTVV.

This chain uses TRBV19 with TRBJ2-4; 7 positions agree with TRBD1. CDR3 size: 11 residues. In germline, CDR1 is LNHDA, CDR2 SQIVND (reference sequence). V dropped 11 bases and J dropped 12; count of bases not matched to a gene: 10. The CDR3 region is CASQGWDSQYF. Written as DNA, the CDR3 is TGTGCCTCCCAAGGATGGGACAGTCAGTACTTC.

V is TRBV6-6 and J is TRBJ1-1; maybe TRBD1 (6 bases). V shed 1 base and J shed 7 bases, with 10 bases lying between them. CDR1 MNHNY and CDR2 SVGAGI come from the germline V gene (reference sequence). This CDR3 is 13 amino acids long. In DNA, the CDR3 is TGTGCCAGCAGTTACTTGGGGGCAGGTGAAGCTTTCTTT. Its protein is CASSYLGAGEAFF.

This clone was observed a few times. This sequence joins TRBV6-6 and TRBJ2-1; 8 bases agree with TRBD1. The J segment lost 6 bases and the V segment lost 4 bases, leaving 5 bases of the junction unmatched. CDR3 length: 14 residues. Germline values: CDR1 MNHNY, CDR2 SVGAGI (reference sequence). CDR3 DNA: TGTGCCAGCAGTTGGGGGACAGGAGTCAATGAGCAGTTCTTC. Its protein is CASSWGTGVNEQFF.

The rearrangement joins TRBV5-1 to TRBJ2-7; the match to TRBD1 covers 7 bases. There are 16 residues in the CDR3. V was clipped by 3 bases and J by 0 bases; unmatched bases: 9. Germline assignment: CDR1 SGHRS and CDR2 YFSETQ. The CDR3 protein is CASSSLIRDSSYEQYF. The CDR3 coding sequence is TGCGCCAGCAGCTCACTAATTCGGGACAGCTCCTACGAGCAGTACTTC.

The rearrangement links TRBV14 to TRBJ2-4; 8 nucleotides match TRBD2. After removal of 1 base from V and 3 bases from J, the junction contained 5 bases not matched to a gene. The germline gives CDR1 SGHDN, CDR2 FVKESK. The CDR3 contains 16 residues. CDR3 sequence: CASSQAAGVVKNIQYF. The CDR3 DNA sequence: TGTGCCAGCAGCCAAGCAGCGGGGGTCGTCAAAAACATTCAGTACTTC.

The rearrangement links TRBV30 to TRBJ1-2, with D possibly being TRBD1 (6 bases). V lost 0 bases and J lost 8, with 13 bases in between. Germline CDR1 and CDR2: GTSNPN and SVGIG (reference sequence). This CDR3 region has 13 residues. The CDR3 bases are TGTGCCTGGAGTGTAGCAGGGGCTTGGGGCTACACCTTC. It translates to CAWSVAGAWGYTF.

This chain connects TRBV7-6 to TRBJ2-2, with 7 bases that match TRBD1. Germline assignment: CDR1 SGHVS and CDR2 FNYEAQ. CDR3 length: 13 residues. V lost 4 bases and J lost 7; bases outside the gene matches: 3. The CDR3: CASSSGDSGELFF. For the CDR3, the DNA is TGTGCCAGCAGCTCCGGGGACAGCGGGGAGCTGTTTTTT.

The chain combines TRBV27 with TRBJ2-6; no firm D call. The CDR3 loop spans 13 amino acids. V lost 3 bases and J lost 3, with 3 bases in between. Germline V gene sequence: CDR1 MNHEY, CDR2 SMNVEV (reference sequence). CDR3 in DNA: TGTGCCAGCAGTTTTAGTGGGGCCAACGTCCTGACTTTC. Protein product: CASSFSGANVLTF.

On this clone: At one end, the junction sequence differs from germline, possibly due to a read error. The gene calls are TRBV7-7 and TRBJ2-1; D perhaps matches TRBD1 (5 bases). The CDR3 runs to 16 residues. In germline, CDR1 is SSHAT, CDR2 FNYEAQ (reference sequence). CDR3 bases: TGTGCTAGCAGCTTAGGGGTTAGCCCCCCACACAATGAGCAGTTCTTC. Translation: CASSLGVSPPHNEQFF.